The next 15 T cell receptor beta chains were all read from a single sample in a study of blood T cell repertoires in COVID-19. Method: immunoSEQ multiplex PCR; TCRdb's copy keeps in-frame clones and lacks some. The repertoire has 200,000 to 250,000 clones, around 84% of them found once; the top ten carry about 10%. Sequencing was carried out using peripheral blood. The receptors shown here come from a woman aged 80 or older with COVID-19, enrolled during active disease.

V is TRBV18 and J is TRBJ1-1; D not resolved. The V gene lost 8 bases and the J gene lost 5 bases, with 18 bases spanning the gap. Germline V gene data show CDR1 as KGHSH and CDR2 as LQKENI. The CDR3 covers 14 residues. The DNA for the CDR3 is TGTGCCAGCGAAAGACAAGTTAAAGCTACTGAAGCTTTCTTT. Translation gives CASERQVKATEAFF. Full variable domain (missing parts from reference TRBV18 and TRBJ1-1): NAGVMQNPRHLVRRRGQEARLRCSPMKGHSHVYWYRQLPEEGLKFMVYLQKENIIDESGMPKERFSAEFPKEGPSILRIQQVVRGDSAAYFCASERQVKATEAFFGQGTRLTVV.

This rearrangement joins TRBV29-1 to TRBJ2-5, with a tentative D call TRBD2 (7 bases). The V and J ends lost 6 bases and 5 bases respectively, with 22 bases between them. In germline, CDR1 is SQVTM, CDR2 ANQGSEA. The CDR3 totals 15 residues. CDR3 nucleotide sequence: TGCAGCGTAAAGGGGGAGGGAACTGGTCGGGAGACCCAGTACTTC. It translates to CSVKGEGTGRETQYF.

The CDR3, as DNA: TGTGCCAGCTCAACGGCGGCAGGGGAACCTGGGAAGCAGTACGTC. Protein sequence: CASSTAAGEPGKQYV. The chain joins TRBV18 to TRBJ2-7; tentative D call: TRBD1 (6 bases). The CDR3 length is 15 residues. CDR1 KGHSH and CDR2 LQKENI come from the germline V gene. V shed 5 bases and J shed 8 bases, with 22 bases lying between them.

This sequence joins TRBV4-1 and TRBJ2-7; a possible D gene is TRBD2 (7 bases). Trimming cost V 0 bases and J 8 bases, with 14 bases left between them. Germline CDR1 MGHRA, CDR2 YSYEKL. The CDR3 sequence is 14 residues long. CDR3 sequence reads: CASSQDGGGDKQYF. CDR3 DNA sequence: TGCGCCAGCAGCCAAGATGGAGGGGGGGATAAGCAGTACTTC.

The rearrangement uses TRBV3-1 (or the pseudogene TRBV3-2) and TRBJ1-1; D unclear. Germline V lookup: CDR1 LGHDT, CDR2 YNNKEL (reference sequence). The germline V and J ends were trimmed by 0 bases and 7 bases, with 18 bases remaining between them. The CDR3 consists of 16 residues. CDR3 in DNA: TGTGCCAGCAGCCAAGACAGCGTCAAAGGGAGTCTTGAAGCTTTCTTT. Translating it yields CASSQDSVKGSLEAFF.

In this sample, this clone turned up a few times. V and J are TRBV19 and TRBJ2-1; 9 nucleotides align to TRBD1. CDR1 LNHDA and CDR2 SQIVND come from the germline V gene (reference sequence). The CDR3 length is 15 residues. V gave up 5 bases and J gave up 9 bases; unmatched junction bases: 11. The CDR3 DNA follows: TGTGCCAGTAGTGTACAGGGGGCAGGAGCGAGTGAGCAGTTCTTC. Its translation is CASSVQGAGASEQFF.

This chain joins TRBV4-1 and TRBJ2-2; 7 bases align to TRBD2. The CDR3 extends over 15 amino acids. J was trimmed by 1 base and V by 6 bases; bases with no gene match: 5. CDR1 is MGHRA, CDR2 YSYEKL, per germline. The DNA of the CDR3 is TGCGCCAGCAGTCGAGGGGAGGGGAACACCGGGGAGCTGTTTTTT. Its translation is CASSRGEGNTGELFF.

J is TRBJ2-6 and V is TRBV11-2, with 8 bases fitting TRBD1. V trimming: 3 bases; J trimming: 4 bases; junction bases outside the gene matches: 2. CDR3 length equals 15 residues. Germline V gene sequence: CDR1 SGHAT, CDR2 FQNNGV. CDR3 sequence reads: CASSLQGAGANVLTF. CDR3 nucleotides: TGTGCCAGCAGCTTGCAGGGGGCCGGGGCCAACGTCCTGACTTTC.

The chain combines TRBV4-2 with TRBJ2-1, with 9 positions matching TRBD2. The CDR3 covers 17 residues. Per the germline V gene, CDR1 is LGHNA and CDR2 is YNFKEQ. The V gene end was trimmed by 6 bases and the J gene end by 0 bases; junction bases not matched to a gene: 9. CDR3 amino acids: CASRTMGSGGSYNEQFF. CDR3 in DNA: TGTGCCAGCAGGACGATGGGTAGCGGGGGCTCCTACAATGAGCAGTTCTTC.

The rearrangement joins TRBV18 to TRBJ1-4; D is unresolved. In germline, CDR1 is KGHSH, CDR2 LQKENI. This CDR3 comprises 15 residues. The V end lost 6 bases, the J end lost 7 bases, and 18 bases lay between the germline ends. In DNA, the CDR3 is TGTGCCAGCTCGCCCGACATCAAAGAGGGTGAAAAACTGTTTTTT. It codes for CASSPDIKEGEKLFF.

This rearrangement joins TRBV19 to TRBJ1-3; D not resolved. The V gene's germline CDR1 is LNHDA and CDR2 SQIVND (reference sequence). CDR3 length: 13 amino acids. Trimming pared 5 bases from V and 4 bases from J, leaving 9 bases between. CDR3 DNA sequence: TGTGCCAGTAGTTCGGGTCTCGGAAACACCATATATTTT. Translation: CASSSGLGNTIYF.

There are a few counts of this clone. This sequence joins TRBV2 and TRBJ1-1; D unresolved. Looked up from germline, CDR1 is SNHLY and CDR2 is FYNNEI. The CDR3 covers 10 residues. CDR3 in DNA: TGTGCGAGGTCCGTCACTGAAGCTTTCTTT. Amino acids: CARSVTEAFF.

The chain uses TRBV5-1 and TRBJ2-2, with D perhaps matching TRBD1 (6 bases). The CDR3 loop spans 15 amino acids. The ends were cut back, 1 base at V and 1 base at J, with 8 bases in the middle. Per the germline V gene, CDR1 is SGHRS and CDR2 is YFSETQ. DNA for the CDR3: TGCGCCAGCAGCTTGCTACAGGGGAACACCGGGGAGCTGTTTTTT. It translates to CASSLLQGNTGELFF.

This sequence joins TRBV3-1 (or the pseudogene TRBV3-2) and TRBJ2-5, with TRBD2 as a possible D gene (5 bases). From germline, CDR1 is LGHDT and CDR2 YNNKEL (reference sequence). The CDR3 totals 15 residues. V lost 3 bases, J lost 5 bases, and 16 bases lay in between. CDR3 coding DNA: TGTGCCAGCAGCCACGGTGACTCCCGAGGGGAGACCCAGTACTTC. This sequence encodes CASSHGDSRGETQYF.

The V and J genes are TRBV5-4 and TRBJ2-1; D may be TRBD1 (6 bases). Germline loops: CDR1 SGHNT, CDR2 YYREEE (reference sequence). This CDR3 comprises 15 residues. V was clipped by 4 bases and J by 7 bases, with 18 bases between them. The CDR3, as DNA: TGTGCCAGCAGCACCTCTGGGGGCGCGATGAATGAGCAGTTCTTC. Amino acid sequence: CASSTSGGAMNEQFF.